What follows is one TCR beta chain and its context. What this receptor recognizes is not known. It may be a read error: a sequence one base away is much more abundant. The data were obtained in a study of T cells in Graves' hyperthyroidism and ophthalmopathy (dated by TCRdb to between 2018 and 2021). Some background on the complete study: To identify distinguishing TCR V-J signatures, a discovery cohort of 90 to 100 patients was used, comprising approximately 40 with Graves' ophthalmopathy and under 60 with stable Graves' hyperthyroidism. In addition, the study compared T-cell repertoires in thyroid tissue and in blood from several Graves' hyperthyroidism patients. Once sampling was done, hyperthyroidism patients were given methimazole at a starting dose of 30 mg daily, whereas ophthalmopathy patients were given high-dose intravenous methylprednisolone. The 85 to 100 discovery patients were randomly split 7:3 into training and test sets. Prospective prediction of ophthalmopathy was tested in an independent validation cohort of some 20 hyperthyroidism patients and some 17 patients who later progressed to ophthalmopathy. TCR Vbeta CDR3 sequencing of 120 to 150 peripheral blood samples (over 40 ophthalmopathy, 70 to 85 hyperthyroidism and roughly 17 progressor patients) is reported in the paper.

From V the trimming removes 4 bases and from J it removes 7 bases, while the gene matches leave 7 bases of the junction unaccounted for. The CDR3 numbers 14 residues from cysteine through phenylalanine. This entry keeps only the CDR3 DNA: 42 bases, framed from base 1. CDR1 MNHEY and CDR2 SVGAGI are derived from the germline V gene. The full study reports these points: A 13 V-J signature model separated ophthalmopathy from stable hyperthyroidism, with roughly 88% sensitivity and roughly 81% specificity in cross-validation and 80%/75% in testing. No statistical method was used to set the sample size in advance, and investigators knew the group allocation. In validation, the model predicted progression to ophthalmopathy with approximately 71% sensitivity and around 72% specificity, a median of around 6.6 months before onset. Blood samples also contained most of the expanded thyroid clonotypes (frequency above 0.001), which suggests that blood repertoires may reflect thyroid immune responses.

Graves' hyperthyroidism was defined as stable when no progression to ophthalmopathy occurred over 18 months of follow-up. Hyperthyroidism patients were newly diagnosed, with disease duration under 2 months, and aged 18 to 65 years. Exclusion was applied to patients with uncontrolled infections, other autoimmune diseases, pregnancy or lactation. Clinical symptoms, serum thyroxine and TRAb, thyroid ultrasound, and orbital computed tomography formed the basis for the diagnoses. Total RNA was extracted using Trizol reagent, and RNA quality was assessed on an Agilent 2100 Bioanalyzer. The TCR beta CDR3 regions were amplified from RNA transcripts. The TCR CDR3 was subjected to a first round of RT-PCR using the HTBI primer set and the Qiagen OneStep RT-PCR kit. Libraries were constructed in a second round of multiplex PCR, after which size selection and purification were performed. Sequencing of the libraries was done on an Illumina HiSeq2000 using paired-end 100 bp reads. The source study handled its data this way. SOAPnuke was used to process the raw data, with reads discarded if the reads contained adapters or uncalled bases, had a mean Phred below 15, or lacked an exact constant-primer or identifier match. COPE v1.2.5 was used to merge high-quality paired reads, and clonotypes were defined as unique nucleotide sequences. Clonotypes were aligned to IMGT TRBV, TRBD and TRBJ reference segments using MiTCR v1.1. Analysis was restricted to V-J combinations with a frequency above 0.0001, which covered roughly 99% of repertoires. A TCS score was defined as the ratio of F50 (clonal expansion) to E x V (chaos), with BLOSUM62-based TCRdist applied between CDR3 peptides within each V-J. Welch's t-statistics and random forest reduced 450 to 600 V-J features to some 14, which were used in a naive Bayes classifier (R e1071). Thyroid-blood repertoire similarity was quantified with the Morisita-Horn index. TCRdb trimmed the raw reads at Q25, called clones with MiXCR and kept productive beta chains. All rows with the same CDR3 protein become a single entry with the most common DNA and genes. The V and J calls shown here were made by TCRdb, not taken from the authors' results. The sample table holds roughly 570,000 distinct CDR3 sequences, of which 46% were seen once. Of the sample, around 7.7% is held by the ten largest clones.

The chain joins TRBV6-5 to TRBJ1-5, and TRBD1 matches 7 of the central bases. The source is a woman between 18 and 29 years old with Graves' hyperthyroidism. Specimen: peripheral blood or thyroid tissue (not recorded which). The DNA sequence is as follows: TGTGCCAGCAGTTCCGACAGGGTGGAGCAGCCCCAGCATTTT. Its translation is CASSSDRVEQPQHF.